Below, 17 T cell receptor beta chains from the same sample are listed, as sequenced in a study of T-cell memory formation after mild COVID-19. One entry per CDR3 protein, called by TCRdb with MiXCR from the 5' RACE reads. The sample holds fewer than 300,000 distinct CDR3 sequences, roughly a sixth seen once. The sample was PBMCs or a T cell subset sorted from them (not recorded which). These receptors were collected from a man aged 18 to 35 who had mild COVID-19 (a few samples of this study predate the infection). Cell type and time point are not known.

The V and J genes are TRBV6-5 and TRBJ2-7; D possibly corresponds to TRBD2 (6 bases). The germline gives CDR1 MNHEY, CDR2 SVGAGI. The CDR3 covers 13 residues. V dropped 5 bases and J dropped 3 bases, with 11 bases sitting between them. The CDR3 DNA reads TGTGCCAGCAGTCGGGCGGGGAACTACGAGCAGTACTTC. Translated, it gives CASSRAGNYEQYF.

There are many counts of this clonotype. The chain couples TRBV4-1 to TRBJ2-5; possibly TRBD1 or TRBD2 for D (7 bases each). The length of the CDR3 is 16 residues. CDR1 and CDR2 (germline): MGHRA, YSYEKL. Deletions cut 1 base from V and 5 bases from J, with 17 bases between. CDR3 amino acids: CASSQAGAGGGETQYF. The CDR3 DNA is TGCGCCAGCAGCCAAGCTGGAGCAGGGGGGGGGGAGACCCAGTACTTC.

Written as DNA, the CDR3 is TGTGCCAGCAGCTTAGATCGCTCAGATGGCTACACCTTC. It translates to CASSLDRSDGYTF. This chain connects TRBV11-2 to TRBJ1-2; D ambiguous. Trimming shortened V by 0 bases and J by 6 bases, and 8 bases separated the two germline ends. The CDR3 loop spans 13 amino acids. Germline V lookup: CDR1 SGHAT, CDR2 FQNNGV.

At least ten counts were recorded for this clonotype. The chain has TRBV30 and TRBJ2-6; unclear D gene. The germline V gene has CDR1 GTSNPN and CDR2 SVGIG (reference sequence). V gave up 0 bases and J gave up 4 bases, with 4 bases separating them. The CDR3 is made up of 13 amino acids. CDR3: CAWSVGGANVLTF. CDR3 bases: TGTGCCTGGAGTGTAGGCGGGGCCAACGTCCTGACTTTC.

The count of this clonotype is one. The rearrangement links TRBV6-5 to TRBJ2-5; tentative D call: TRBD2 (5 bases). Germline values: CDR1 MNHEY, CDR2 SVGAGI. The CDR3 has 15 amino acids. The V gene lost 4 bases and the J gene lost 3 bases, with 15 bases spanning the gap. CDR3 bases: TGTGCCAGCAGTTCAATGGGCGAGGGAGAAGAGACCCAGTACTTC. This translates into CASSSMGEGEETQYF.

The chain joins TRBV7-9 to TRBJ2-5; D is perhaps TRBD1 (7 bases). The V end was cut by 5 bases, the J end by 7 bases, with 14 bases between. Per the germline V gene, CDR1 is SEHNR and CDR2 is FQNEAQ (reference sequence). The CDR3 sequence is 13 residues long. CDR3 protein: CASSLTGEATQYF. In DNA, the CDR3 is TGTGCCAGCAGCCTAACAGGGGAGGCGACCCAGTACTTC.

This chain links TRBV5-1 with TRBJ2-5; D is possibly TRBD1 or TRBD2 (5 bases each). CDR3 length: 13 residues. Trimming removed 4 bases at V and 3 bases at J, with 10 bases between. Germline V gives CDR1 SGHRS, CDR2 YFSETQ. The CDR3 loop is CASSRDQKETQYF. CDR3 in DNA: TGCGCCAGCAGCCGGGACCAAAAAGAGACCCAGTACTTC.

This clonotype was picked up many times. The CDR3 here is CASSVDRDNSPLHF. The CDR3 DNA is TGTGCCAGCAGCGTCGACAGAGATAATTCACCCCTCCACTTT. This chain uses TRBV6-1 with TRBJ1-6, with D tentatively TRBD1 (5 bases). The V and J ends lost 6 bases and 5 bases respectively, with 11 bases between them. Germline-derived CDR1 and CDR2 are MNHNS and SASEGT. This CDR3 region has 14 residues.

There are many counts of this clonotype. The chain is built from TRBV18 and TRBJ2-5; no clear D. Trimming stripped 3 bases from V and 1 base from J, with 3 bases between. CDR3 length: 12 residues. The germline V gene encodes CDR1 KGHSH and CDR2 LQKENI. CDR3 amino acids: CASSPSQETQYF. CDR3 nucleotide sequence: TGTGCCAGCTCACCGTCCCAAGAGACCCAGTACTTC.

This clonotype has just a few counts. This chain links TRBV5-5 with TRBJ2-1, with D uncertain. CDR1 is SGHKS, CDR2 YYEKEE, per germline (reference sequence). V dropped 5 bases and J dropped 10 bases, with 10 bases sitting between them. CDR3 length: 11 amino acids. Here the CDR3 DNA reads TGTGCCAGCAGATTCGGACGAGAGCAGTTCTTC. Translation gives CASRFGREQFF. Together with reference TRBV5-5 and TRBJ2-1, the CDR3 gives the full variable domain: DAGVTQSPTHLIKTRGQQVTLRCSPISGHKSVSWYQQVLGQGPQFIFQYYEKEERGRGNFPDRFSARQFPNYSSELNVNALLLGDSALYLCASRFGREQFFGPGTRLTVL.

This clonotype appeared many times. The chain recombines TRBV6-4 with TRBJ2-3; D possibly corresponds to TRBD2 (6 bases). The CDR3 contains 14 residues. From germline, CDR1 is MRHNA and CDR2 SNTAGT. V was clipped by 2 bases and J by 1 base, with 7 bases between them. The CDR3 reads CASSDGEGTDTQYF. In nucleotides, the CDR3 is TGTGCCAGCAGTGACGGGGAGGGCACAGATACGCAGTATTTT.

This chain uses TRBV20-1 with TRBJ1-1; D perhaps matches TRBD1 (5 bases). The germline V gene has CDR1 DFQATT and CDR2 SNEGSKA (reference sequence). The V gene lost 0 bases and the J gene lost 0 bases, with 11 bases spanning the gap. The length of the CDR3 is 15 residues. This chain's CDR3 is CSARDFGGLNTEAFF. As DNA, the CDR3 is TGCAGTGCTAGAGATTTCGGGGGGTTGAACACTGAAGCTTTCTTT.

The chain joins TRBV6-1 to TRBJ2-7; a weak D match, TRBD1 (6 bases). The CDR3 length is 17 residues. From germline, CDR1 is MNHNS and CDR2 SASEGT. This chain's CDR3 is CASTELRTGTHTYEQYV. The CDR3, as DNA: TGTGCCAGCACTGAACTTCGAACAGGGACACACACCTACGAGCAGTACGTC.

V is TRBV4-3 and J is TRBJ1-3, with D perhaps matching TRBD1 (5 bases). The V gene's germline CDR1 is LGHNA and CDR2 YSLEER. The V end was cut by 0 bases, the J end by 5 bases, with 11 bases between. The length of the CDR3 is 15 residues. The CDR3 nucleotides are TGCGCCAGCAGCCAAGAGATGTGGACACGAAACACCATATATTTT. It is translated as CASSQEMWTRNTIYF.

This chain joins TRBV28 and TRBJ1-1; no reliable D call. The V gene's germline CDR1 is MDHEN and CDR2 SYDVKM. This CDR3 has 15 residues. Trimming took 5 bases from V and 5 from J, leaving 18 bases between them. Written as DNA, the CDR3 is TGTGCCAGCAGTCCCCAAGTGGTGGACCGGACTGAAGCTTTCTTT. Translated: CASSPQVVDRTEAFF. The full variable domain, completed using reference TRBV28 and TRBJ1-1, is DVKVTQSSRYLVKRTGEKVFLECVQDMDHENMFWYRQDPGLGLRLIYFSYDVKMKEKGDIPEGYSVSREKKERFSLILESASTNQTSMYLCASSPQVVDRTEAFFGQGTRLTVV.

This clonotype was counted a few times. The J gene is TRBJ2-3, the V gene TRBV20-1; D is possibly TRBD2 (5 bases). The CDR3 totals 12 residues. CDR1 and CDR2 from the germline V gene are DFQATT and SNEGSKA (reference sequence). The CDR3 loop reads CSLGDSTDTQYF. The DNA for the CDR3 is TGCAGCTTGGGAGATAGCACAGATACGCAGTATTTT.

In this sample, this clonotype turned up a few times. The chain carries TRBV6-2 or TRBV6-3 and TRBJ2-1; 7 positions agree with TRBD2. Germline assignment: CDR1 MNHEY and CDR2 SVGEGT. The CDR3 sequence is 14 residues long. The ends lost 7 bases at V and 2 bases at J; junction bases unmatched: 5. CDR3 residues: CASTTTSPYNEQFF. DNA of the CDR3: TGTGCCAGCACCACGACTAGCCCCTACAATGAGCAGTTCTTC.